This TCR beta chain originates from a study of lung T cells in sarcoidosis with Löfgren's syndrome. The table lists this clonotype with a few counts. Its specificity is not known. Using its own MiXCR run on the reads, TCRdb lists one record per CDR3 protein. The repertoire consists of roughly 63,000 distinct CDR3 sequences, with roughly 20% occurring once and the leading ten covering about 2%. Findings and limits, study-wide: Versus controls, Löfgren's syndrome patients reportedly showed TRAV12-1 and TRBV2 as most expanded. These T cells possibly recognize a putative, unidentified sarcoidosis-associated antigen. Multiple Löfgren's syndrome patients reportedly shared TRAV12-1 and TRBV2 CDR3 motifs, suggesting public CD4+ TCRs.

The germline CDR1 and CDR2 sequences are SGHDN and FVKESK. The CDR3 spans 16 residues. Trimming pared 6 bases from V and 0 bases from J, leaving 15 bases between. The source material was CD4+ T cells from PBMCs. This chain joins TRBV14 and TRBJ2-1, with D tentatively TRBD1 (6 bases). This TCR was recovered from a human donor with sarcoidosis (Löfgren's syndrome or another form), or a control subject (not recorded which). CDR3 coding DNA: TGTGCCAGCAGTCGTACAGGGATTAGCTCCTACAATGAGCAGTTCTTC. Its translation is CASSRTGISSYNEQFF.